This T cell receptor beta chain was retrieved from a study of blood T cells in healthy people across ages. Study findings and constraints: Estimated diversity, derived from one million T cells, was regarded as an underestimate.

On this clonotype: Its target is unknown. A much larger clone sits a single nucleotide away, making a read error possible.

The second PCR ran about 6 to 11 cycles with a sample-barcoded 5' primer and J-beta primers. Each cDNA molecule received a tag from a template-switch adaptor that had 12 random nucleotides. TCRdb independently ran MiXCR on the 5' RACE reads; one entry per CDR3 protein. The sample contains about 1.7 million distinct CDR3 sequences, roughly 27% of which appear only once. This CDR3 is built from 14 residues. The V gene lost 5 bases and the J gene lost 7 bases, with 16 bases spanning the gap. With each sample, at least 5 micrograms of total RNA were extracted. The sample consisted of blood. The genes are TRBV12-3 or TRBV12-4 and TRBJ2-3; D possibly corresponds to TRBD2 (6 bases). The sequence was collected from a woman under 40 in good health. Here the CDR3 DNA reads TGTGCCAGCAGTCCCCTCACGGAGGGGCATACGCAGTATTTT. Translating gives CASSPLTEGHTQYF.